This T cell receptor (beta chain) comes out of a study of vaccination and CD4 T cells after COVID-19. Overall study findings and caveats: When vaccine-specific clones from convalescent patients were examined, 304 of 307 were spike mono-reactive.

Treatment meaning: approximately nine-day PBMC culture with coronavirus spike peptide pools or control peptides (ViraFEST assay). Pre-COVID-19 pandemic sampling (2011-2018) yielded the unexposed donor's CD4+ T cells. Sample share makes this clonotype medium-sized. What it binds is not known. The assay that was used to sequence DNA from cultured CD4+ T cells was the Oncomine TCR Beta short-read assay. Via MiXCR, TCRdb re-called the PCR reads, giving one row per CDR3 protein. The profile shows several hundred distinct CDR3 sequences, about a tenth of them singletons. Trimming took 1 base from V and 4 from J, leaving 5 bases between them. This CDR3 has 11 residues. CDR1 and CDR2 (germline): DFQATT, SNEGSKA (reference sequence).

The chain uses TRBV20-1 and TRBJ2-7, with no clear D. Sample: CD4+ T cells from blood, cultured in vitro. This receptor was obtained from a human donor in good health. CDR3 region: CSARGAYEQYF. In DNA form, the CDR3 reads TGCAGTGCTAGAGGGGCTTACGAGCAGTACTTC.